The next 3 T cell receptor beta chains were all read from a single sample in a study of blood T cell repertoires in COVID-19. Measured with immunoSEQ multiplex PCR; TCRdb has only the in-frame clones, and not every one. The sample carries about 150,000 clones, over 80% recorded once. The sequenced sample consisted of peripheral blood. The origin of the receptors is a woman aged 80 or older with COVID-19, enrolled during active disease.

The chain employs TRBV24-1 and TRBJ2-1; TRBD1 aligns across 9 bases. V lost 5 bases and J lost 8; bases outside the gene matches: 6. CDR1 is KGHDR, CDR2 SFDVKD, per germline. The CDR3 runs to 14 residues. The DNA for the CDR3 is TGTGCCACCAGTGCGACAGGGGGGTTTGATGAGCAGTTCTTC. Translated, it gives CATSATGGFDEQFF.

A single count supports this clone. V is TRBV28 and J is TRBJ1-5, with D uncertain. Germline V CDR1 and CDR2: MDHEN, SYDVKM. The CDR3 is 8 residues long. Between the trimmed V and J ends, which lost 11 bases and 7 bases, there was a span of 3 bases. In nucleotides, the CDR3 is TGTGCCCGGCAGCCCCAGCATTTT. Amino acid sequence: CARQPQHF.

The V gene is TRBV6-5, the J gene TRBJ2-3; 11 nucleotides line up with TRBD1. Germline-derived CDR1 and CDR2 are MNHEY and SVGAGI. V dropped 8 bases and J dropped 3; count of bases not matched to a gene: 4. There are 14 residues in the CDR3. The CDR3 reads CASGDRGFTDTQYF. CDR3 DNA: TGTGCCAGCGGGGACAGGGGGTTTACAGATACGCAGTATTTT.